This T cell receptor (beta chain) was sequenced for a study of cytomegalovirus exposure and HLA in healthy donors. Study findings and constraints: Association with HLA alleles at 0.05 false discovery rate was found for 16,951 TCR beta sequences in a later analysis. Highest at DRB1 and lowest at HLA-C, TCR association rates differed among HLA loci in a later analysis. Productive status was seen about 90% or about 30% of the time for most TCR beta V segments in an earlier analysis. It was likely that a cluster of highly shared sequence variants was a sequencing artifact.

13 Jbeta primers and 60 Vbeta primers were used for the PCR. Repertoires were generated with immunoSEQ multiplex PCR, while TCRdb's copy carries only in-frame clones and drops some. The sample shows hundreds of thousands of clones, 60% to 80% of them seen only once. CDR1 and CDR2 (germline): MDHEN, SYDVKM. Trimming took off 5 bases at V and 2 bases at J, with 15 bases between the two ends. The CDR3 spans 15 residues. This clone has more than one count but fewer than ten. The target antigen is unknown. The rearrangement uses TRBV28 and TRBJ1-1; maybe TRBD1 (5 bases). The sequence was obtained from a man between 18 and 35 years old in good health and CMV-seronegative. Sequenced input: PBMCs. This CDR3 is CASSPHGAANTEAFF. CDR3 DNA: TGTGCCAGCAGTCCCCATGGGGCAGCCAACACTGAAGCTTTCTTT.